There are a few counts of the clone carrying this T cell receptor (beta chain). The record originates from a study of blood T cell repertoires in COVID-19. The data were produced by immunoSEQ multiplex PCR, yet TCRdb's version contains in-frame clones alone and is incomplete. The sample lists 120,000 or so clones, roughly 85% seen once, with around 4.7% in the top ten. CDR1 and CDR2 (germline): MGHRA, YSYEKL. Between the trimmed V and J ends, which lost 0 bases and 3 bases, there was a span of 12 bases. The CDR3 extends over 15 amino acids. The chain links TRBV4-1 to TRBJ2-7, with D possibly being TRBD2 (6 bases). This TCR derives from a middle-aged man with acute or convalescent COVID-19. The sequenced sample consisted of peripheral blood. CDR3 in amino acids: CASSQDRGTGYEQYF. The CDR3 region has the DNA TGCGCCAGCAGCCAAGATCGGGGGACTGGCTACGAGCAGTACTTC.